This T cell receptor (beta chain) comes out of a study of blood T cell repertoires in COVID-19. This clone was found once. Per the authors' pipeline: It was from reference gene primer amplification that nucleated cell counts were estimated. Profiled with immunoSEQ multiplex PCR; TCRdb holds only in-frame clones, not every one. V and J calls plus clone size are reproduced from that table; the DNA served to infer D and trimming. In the table there are some 110,000 clones, about 83% of which are singletons. Germline CDR1 SGHVS, CDR2 FQNEAQ. This CDR3 has 16 amino acids. The V end lost 0 bases, the J end lost 1 base, and 10 bases lay between the germline ends.

This TCR came from a woman younger than 45 who had recovered from COVID-19. The gene calls are TRBV7-8 and TRBJ1-3, with D perhaps TRBD1 (5 bases). Sequenced: PBMCs or T cells enriched from blood (not recorded which). The chain's CDR3 is CASSLAPRGSGNTIYF. CDR3 in DNA: TGTGCCAGCAGCTTAGCCCCAAGGGGTTCTGGAAACACCATATATTTT. The full variable domain, in which reference TRBV7-8 and TRBJ1-3 provide the parts outside the CDR3, is GAGVSQSPRYKVAKRGQDVALRCDPISGHVSLFWYQQALGQGPEFLTYFQNEAQLDKSGLPSDRFFAERPEGSVSTLKIQRTQQEDSAVYLCASSLAPRGSGNTIYFGEGSWLTVV.